This T cell receptor beta chain was recovered during a study of T cells after yellow fever vaccination. Broader study findings: Of the clonotypes, a small share occurred in both CD4 and CD8 compartments. The study noted that FACS-sorted repertoires could contain abundant clonotypes contaminating from the bulk population.

TCRdb itself ran the 5' RACE reads through MiXCR, one entry per CDR3 protein. Among approximately 74,000 distinct CDR3 sequences listed, roughly 6.9% were seen once. Comment on this clonotype: Its antigen is undetermined.

The germline V gene encodes CDR1 SGHTA and CDR2 FQGNSA. The V and J ends lost 5 bases and 6 bases respectively, with 14 bases between them. The CDR3 totals 13 residues. This chain connects TRBV7-2 to TRBJ2-7; D gene unclear. The input for sequencing was CD8+ T cells sorted from PBMCs, taken less than 6 days after the first yellow fever vaccination. The sequence was collected from a man aged 18 to 29 who received the YFV17D yellow fever vaccine. The chain's CDR3 is CASSPPSRPEQYF. CDR3 bases: TGTGCCAGCAGCCCCCCATCGAGGCCCGAGCAGTACTTC. Supplemented by reference TRBV7-2 and TRBJ2-7, the full variable domain reads GAGVSQSPSNKVTEKGKDVELRCDPISGHTALYWYRQSLGQGLEFLIYFQGNSAPDKSGLPSDRFSAERTGGSVSTLTIQRTQQEDSAVYLCASSPPSRPEQYFGPGTRLTVT.